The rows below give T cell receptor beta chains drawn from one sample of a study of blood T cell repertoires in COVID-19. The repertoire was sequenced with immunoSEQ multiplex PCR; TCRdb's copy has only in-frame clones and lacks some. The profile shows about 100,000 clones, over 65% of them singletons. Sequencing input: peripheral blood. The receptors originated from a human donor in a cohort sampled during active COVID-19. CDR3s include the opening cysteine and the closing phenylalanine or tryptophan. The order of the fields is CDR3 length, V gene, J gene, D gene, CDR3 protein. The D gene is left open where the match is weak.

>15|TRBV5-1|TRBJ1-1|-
CASSLAVEMNTEAFF
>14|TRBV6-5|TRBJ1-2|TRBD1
CASSIRQGAPGYTF
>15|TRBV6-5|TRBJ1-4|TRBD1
CASRDTGATNEKLFF
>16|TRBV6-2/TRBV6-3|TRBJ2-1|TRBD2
CASSLLAEPPANEQFF
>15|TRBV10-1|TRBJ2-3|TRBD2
CASSDLAGLTDTQYF
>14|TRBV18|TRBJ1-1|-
CASSPLSRDTEAFF
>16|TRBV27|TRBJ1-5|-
CASNPEGGMSNQPQHF
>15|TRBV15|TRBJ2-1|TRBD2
CATSSQRGVDNEQFF
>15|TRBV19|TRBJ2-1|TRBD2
CASSKGLAGDNEQFF
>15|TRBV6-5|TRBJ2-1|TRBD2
CASRKLAGVRNEQFF
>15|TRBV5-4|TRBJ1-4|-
CARKAGEGEGEKLFF
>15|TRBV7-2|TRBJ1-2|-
CASSQGRTTNYGYTF
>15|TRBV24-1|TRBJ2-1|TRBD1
CATSPGQGNLFEQFF
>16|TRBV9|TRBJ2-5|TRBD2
CASSEGGAHRQETQYF
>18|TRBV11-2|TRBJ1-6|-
CASSFPVGSSSYNSPLHF
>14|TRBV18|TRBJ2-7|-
CASSLAPGTYEQYF
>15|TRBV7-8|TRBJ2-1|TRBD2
CASSLISGGYNEQFF
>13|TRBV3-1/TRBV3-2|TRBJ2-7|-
CASSPPGSYEQYF